This paragraph covers one T cell receptor (beta chain) sequence. The antigen is not known. This sample is drawn from a study of T cell responses to AZD1222 COVID-19 vaccine. Points from the study as a whole: Clonal diversity was possibly underestimated, and the donors were mostly white British, with more females. Only after the peak T cell response were repertoires sampled.

Some clones are missing from TCRdb's copy, which holds only in-frame ones; the method was immunoSEQ multiplex PCR. This sample has roughly 160,000 clones, with about 90% found just once. The J segment lost 2 bases and the V segment lost 7 bases, leaving 2 bases of the junction unmatched. The germline gives CDR1 SGHDT, CDR2 YYEEEE. The CDR3 covers 12 residues. This specimen was peripheral blood, taken on day 0 of MenACWY control vaccination. The chain recombines TRBV5-6 with TRBJ1-2, with 7 bases aligning to TRBD1. The receptor's source is an adult in good health. For the CDR3, the DNA is TGTGCCAGCGAGGGACAGAACTATGGCTACACCTTC. Protein sequence: CASEGQNYGYTF.